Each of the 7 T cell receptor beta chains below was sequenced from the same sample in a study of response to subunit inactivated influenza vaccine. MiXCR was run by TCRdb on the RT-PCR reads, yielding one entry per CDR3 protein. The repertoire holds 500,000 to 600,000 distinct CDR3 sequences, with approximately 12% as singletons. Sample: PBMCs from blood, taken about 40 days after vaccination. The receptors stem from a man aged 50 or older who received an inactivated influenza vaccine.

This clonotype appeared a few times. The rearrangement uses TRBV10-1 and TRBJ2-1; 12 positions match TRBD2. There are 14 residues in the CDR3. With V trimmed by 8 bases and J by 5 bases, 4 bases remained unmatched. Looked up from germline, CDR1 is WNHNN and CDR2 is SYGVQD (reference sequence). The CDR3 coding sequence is TGCGCCAGCGCAACTAGCGGGGGGCACAATGAGCAGTTCTTC. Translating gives CASATSGGHNEQFF.

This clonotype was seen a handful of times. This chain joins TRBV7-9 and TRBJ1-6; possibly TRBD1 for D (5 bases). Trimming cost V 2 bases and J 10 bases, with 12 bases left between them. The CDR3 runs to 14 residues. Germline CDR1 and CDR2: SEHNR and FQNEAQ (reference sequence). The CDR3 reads CASSLQGHGSPLHF. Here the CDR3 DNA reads TGTGCCAGCAGCTTACAGGGCCATGGATCACCCCTCCACTTT.

This CDR3 reads CASSGTDSGNTIYF. The CDR3 region has the DNA TGCGCCAGCAGCGGGACAGACTCTGGAAACACCATATATTTT. The chain recombines TRBV5-1 with TRBJ1-3; 7 bases align to TRBD1. The CDR3 runs to 14 residues. Per germline, CDR1 SGHRS and CDR2 YFSETQ. Trimming at V came to 4 bases and at J to 0 bases, leaving 1 base not matched to a gene.

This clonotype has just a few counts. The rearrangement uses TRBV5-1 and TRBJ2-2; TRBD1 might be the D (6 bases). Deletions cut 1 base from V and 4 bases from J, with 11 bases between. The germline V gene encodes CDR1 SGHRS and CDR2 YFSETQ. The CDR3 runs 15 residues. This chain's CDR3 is CASSLQGRGTGELFF. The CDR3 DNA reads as TGCGCCAGCAGCTTGCAGGGGCGAGGCACCGGGGAGCTGTTTTTT.

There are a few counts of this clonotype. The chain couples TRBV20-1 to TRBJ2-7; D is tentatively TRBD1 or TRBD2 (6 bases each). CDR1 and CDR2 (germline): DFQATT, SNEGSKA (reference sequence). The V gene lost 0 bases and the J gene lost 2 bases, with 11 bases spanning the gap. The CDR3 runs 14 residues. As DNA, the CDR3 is TGCAGTGCTAGAGATAAGGGGGGAGCCTACGAGCAGTACTTC. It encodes CSARDKGGAYEQYF.

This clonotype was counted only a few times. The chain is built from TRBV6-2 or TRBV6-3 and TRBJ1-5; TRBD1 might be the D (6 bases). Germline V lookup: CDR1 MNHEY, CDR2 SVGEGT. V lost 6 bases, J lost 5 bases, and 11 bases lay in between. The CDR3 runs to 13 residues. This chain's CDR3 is CASSRGYYQPQHF. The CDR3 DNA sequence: TGTGCCAGCAGCAGGGGCTACTATCAGCCCCAGCATTTT.

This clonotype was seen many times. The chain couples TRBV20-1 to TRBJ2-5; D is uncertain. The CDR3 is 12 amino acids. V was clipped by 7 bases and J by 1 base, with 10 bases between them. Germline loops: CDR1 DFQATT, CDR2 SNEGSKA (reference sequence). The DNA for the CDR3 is TGCAGTGGATGGCGGACCCAAGAGACCCAGTACTTC. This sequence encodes CSGWRTQETQYF.